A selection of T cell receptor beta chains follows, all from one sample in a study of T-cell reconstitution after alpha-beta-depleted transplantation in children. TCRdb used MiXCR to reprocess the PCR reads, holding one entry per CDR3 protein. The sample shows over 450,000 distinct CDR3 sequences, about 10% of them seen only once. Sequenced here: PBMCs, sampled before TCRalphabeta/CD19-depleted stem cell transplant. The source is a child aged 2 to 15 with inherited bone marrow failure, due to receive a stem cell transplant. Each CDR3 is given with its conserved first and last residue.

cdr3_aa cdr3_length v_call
CASSDQSTGEQYF 13 TRBV6-1
CASSLGARGGEQYF 14 TRBV5-1
CAINKGKSERGNEQYF 16 TRBV10-3
CASSVRQGSTGELFF 15 TRBV9
CASSQGGTARIYEQYF 16 TRBV19
CASSQDWDTSGSETQYF 17 TRBV4-3
CASSYTGENTGELFF 15 TRBV5-1
CASRGLASTDTQYF 14 TRBV5-1
CSVRVSGLHADTQYF 15 TRBV29-1
CASSLEDYYNEQFF 14 TRBV5-5
CASSQEGWITDTQYF 15 TRBV3-1
CSASTLAGVSYNEQFF 16 TRBV20-1
CSGSSFIDEQFF 12 TRBV20-1
CAITSGRALWTDTQYF 16 TRBV6-1
CASSQDGLPGQSEAFF 16 TRBV4-3
CASSSVGLAGGELFF 15 TRBV5-1
CASSLVAGADEQYF 14 TRBV7-2
CATSSASSQREYTGELFF 18 TRBV15
CASTGGPTGEQYF 13 TRBV10-2
CIITEAGHGYTF 12 TRBV29-1
CASSSPTEDSYNEQFF 16 TRBV28
CSAENQGPGLNTGELFF 17 TRBV20-1
CASSHGLAGGLSLNEQFF 18 TRBV4-2
CSARGLSGEADTQYF 15 TRBV20-1
CASSQQTGHEQYF 13 TRBV4-3
CASSLVSTLAGRSYNEQFF 19 TRBV12-3/TRBV12-4
CASSSPFSYGYTF 13 TRBV5-4
CASERGGTGANVLTF 15 TRBV7-9
CASSLSGRGYEQYF 14 TRBV28
CAWSVLQAVYNEQFF 15 TRBV30
CASSQGTGEAYEQYF 15 TRBV4-1
CATFSGSWYF 10 TRBV20-1
CASSLTSGYTGELFF 15 TRBV12-3/TRBV12-4
CASSFLAANTGELFF 15 TRBV5-1
CASSPRGPQREQFF 14 TRBV9
CASNSIGSGAPEDYEQYF 18 TRBV28
CASRARGYQETQYF 14 TRBV19
CASRTRLGGTGELFF 15 TRBV12-3/TRBV12-4
CASSSWGQAGNTIYF 15 TRBV12-3/TRBV12-4
CASSQDPSGVYEQYF 15 TRBV4-1
CSAHSRQHYNEQFF 14 TRBV20-1
CCARSLSGSFYNEQFF 16 TRBV20-1
CASRRSLAERDYEQYF 16 TRBV5-1
CASSPTGLAGVLGANVLTF 19 TRBV4-2
CASSQAGVPGELFF 14 TRBV4-1
CASSQRVRFNEKLFF 15 TRBV4-2
CASSYGQGNEKLFF 14 TRBV7-9
CASSMRAYNEQFF 13 TRBV19
CASTGLSYEQYF 12 TRBV7-9
CATSASREGTDTQYF 15 TRBV24-1
CASSQAGTRNGELFF 15 TRBV4-1